The rows below give T cell receptor beta chains drawn from one sample of a study of blood T cell repertoires in COVID-19. Profiled with immunoSEQ multiplex PCR; TCRdb holds only in-frame clones, not every one. In the table there are roughly 130,000 clones, roughly nine tenths of which are singletons. Input material: peripheral blood. The receptor source for this set is a man aged 50-59 years with active COVID-19. Each CDR3 is given with its conserved first and last residue. D genes are given only for firm matches. The listing skips clone size in some rows; elsewhere it reads once, few, many or a size class.

size,J,D,V,CDR3,DNA
-,TRBJ2-5,-,TRBV3-1/TRBV3-2,CASSQDVRETQYF,TGTGCCAGCAGCCAAGATGTGCGGGAGACCCAGTACTTC
-,TRBJ1-5,-,TRBV2,CASSPHSNQPQHF,TGTGCCAGCAGTCCACATAGCAATCAGCCCCAGCATTTT
-,TRBJ2-3,TRBD2,TRBV24-1,CATSDLSSGWDTQYF,TGTGCCACCAGTGATTTGTCTAGCGGGTGGGATACGCAGTATTTT
-,TRBJ2-3,TRBD1,TRBV2,CASTRTGGPDTQYF,TGTGCCAGCACGAGGACAGGGGGTCCAGATACGCAGTATTTT
once,TRBJ1-5,-,TRBV5-1,CASSLAGNQPQHF,TGCGCCAGCAGCTTGGCGGGGAATCAGCCCCAGCATTTT
-,TRBJ1-2,TRBD1,TRBV5-1,CASSQRQGYSDGYTF,TGCGCCAGCAGCCAGAGACAGGGTTATTCGGATGGCTACACCTTC
-,TRBJ2-7,-,TRBV5-1,CASSSRDNYEQYF,TGCGCCAGCAGCTCACGGGACAACTACGAGCAGTACTTC
-,TRBJ2-7,TRBD2,TRBV6-5,CASRRLLAGEYEQYF,TGTGCCAGCAGGCGCCTACTAGCGGGGGAGTACGAGCAGTACTTC
-,TRBJ1-3,TRBD1,TRBV3-1/TRBV3-2,CASSRMQGAGNTIYF,TGTGCCAGCAGCCGAATGCAGGGGGCCGGAAACACCATATATTTT
-,TRBJ2-7,-,TRBV7-9,CASSLGLSYEQYF,TGTGCCAGCAGCTTAGGACTTTCCTACGAGCAGTACTTC
-,TRBJ1-2,-,TRBV19,CASTTPGSNYGYTF,TGTGCCAGTACCACCCCAGGGTCTAACTATGGCTACACCTTC
-,TRBJ1-2,TRBD1,TRBV19,CASQTGGNYGYTF,TGTGCCAGCCAGACAGGGGGCAACTATGGCTACACCTTC
-,TRBJ2-5,-,TRBV3-1/TRBV3-2,CASSLKLTGEETQYF,TGTGCCAGCAGCTTAAAACTAACGGGAGAAGAGACCCAGTACTTC
-,TRBJ2-7,-,TRBV20-1,CSARSVNEQYF,TGCAGTGCTAGGTCGGTAAACGAGCAGTACTTC
-,TRBJ2-7,-,TRBV19,CASSISPGSAYEQYF,TGTGCCAGTAGTATCAGTCCAGGGTCAGCCTACGAGCAGTACTTC
-,TRBJ2-5,TRBD2,TRBV20-1,CSASFRLAGVQETQYF,TGCAGTGCTAGTTTTCGTCTAGCGGGGGTTCAAGAGACCCAGTACTTC
-,TRBJ2-3,-,TRBV2,CASSVGGQDTQYF,TGTGCCAGCAGTGTCGGGGGGCAAGATACGCAGTATTTT
-,TRBJ2-1,TRBD1,TRBV6-6,CASSRSGTAFYNEQFF,TGTGCCAGCAGTCGATCCGGGACAGCCTTCTACAATGAGCAGTTCTTC
-,TRBJ1-1,-,TRBV27,CASSLSAGVGTEAFF,TGTGCCAGCAGTTTATCCGCAGGGGTGGGGACTGAAGCTTTCTTT
-,TRBJ1-4,-,TRBV4-2,CASSQDRHAEKLFF,TGTGCCAGCAGCCAAGATCGACACGCTGAAAAACTGTTTTTT